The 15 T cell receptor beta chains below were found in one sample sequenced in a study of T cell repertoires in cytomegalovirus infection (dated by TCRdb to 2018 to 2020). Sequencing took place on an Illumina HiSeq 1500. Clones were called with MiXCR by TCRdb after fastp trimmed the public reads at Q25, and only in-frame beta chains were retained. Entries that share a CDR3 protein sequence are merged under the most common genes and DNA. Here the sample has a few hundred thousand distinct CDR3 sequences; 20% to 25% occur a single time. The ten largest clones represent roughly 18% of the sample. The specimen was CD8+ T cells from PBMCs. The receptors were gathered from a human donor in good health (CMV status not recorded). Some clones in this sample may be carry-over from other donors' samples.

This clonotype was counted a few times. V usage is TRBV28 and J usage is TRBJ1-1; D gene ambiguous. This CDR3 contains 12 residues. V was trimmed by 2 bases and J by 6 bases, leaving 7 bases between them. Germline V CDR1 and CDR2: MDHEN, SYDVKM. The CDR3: CASSLGFAEAFF. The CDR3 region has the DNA TGTGCCAGCAGTTTAGGATTCGCTGAAGCTTTCTTT.

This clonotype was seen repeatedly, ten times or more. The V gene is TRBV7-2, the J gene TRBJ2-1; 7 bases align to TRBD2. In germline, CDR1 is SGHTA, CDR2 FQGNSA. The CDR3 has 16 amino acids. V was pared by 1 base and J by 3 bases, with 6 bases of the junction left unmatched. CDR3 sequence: CASSLGHGGNYNEQFF. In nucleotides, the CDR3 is TGTGCCAGCAGCTTAGGCCACGGGGGGAACTACAATGAGCAGTTCTTC.

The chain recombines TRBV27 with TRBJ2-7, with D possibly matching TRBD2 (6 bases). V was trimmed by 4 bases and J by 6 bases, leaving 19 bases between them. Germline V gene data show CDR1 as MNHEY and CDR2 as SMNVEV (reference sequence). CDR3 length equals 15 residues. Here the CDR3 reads CASSSLRDSPREQYF. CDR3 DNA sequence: TGTGCCAGCAGTTCACTCCGGGACTCCCCCCGCGAGCAGTACTTC.

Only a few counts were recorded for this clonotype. The CDR3 reads CASSSDREVPYEQYF. Written as DNA, the CDR3 is TGTGCCAGCAGCTCCGACAGGGAAGTTCCCTACGAGCAGTACTTC. V usage is TRBV27 and J usage is TRBJ2-7, with 7 bases identical to TRBD1. The ends lost 6 bases at V and 2 bases at J; junction bases unmatched: 10. Per the germline V gene, CDR1 is MNHEY and CDR2 is SMNVEV (reference sequence). The CDR3 consists of 15 residues.

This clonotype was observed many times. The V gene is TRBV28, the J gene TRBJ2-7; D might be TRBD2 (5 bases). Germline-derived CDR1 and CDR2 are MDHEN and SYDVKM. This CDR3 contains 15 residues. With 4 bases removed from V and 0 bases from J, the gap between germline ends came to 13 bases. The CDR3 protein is CASSYSGDSSYEQYF. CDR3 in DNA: TGTGCCAGCAGTTACTCCGGGGATAGCTCCTACGAGCAGTACTTC.

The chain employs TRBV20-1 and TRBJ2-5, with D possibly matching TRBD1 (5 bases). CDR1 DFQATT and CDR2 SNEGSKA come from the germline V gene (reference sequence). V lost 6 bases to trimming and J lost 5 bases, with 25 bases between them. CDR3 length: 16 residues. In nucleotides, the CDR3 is TGCAGTGCCGGGCCAAGAGAAGGCAGGGTTGGGGAGACCCAGTACTTC. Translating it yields CSAGPREGRVGETQYF.

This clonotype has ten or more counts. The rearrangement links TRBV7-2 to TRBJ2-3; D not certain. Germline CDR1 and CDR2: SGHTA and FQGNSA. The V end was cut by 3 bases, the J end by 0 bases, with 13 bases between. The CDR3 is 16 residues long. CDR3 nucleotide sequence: TGTGCCAGCAGCTTGGTTTTATCCACAAGCACAGATACGCAGTATTTT. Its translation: CASSLVLSTSTDTQYF.

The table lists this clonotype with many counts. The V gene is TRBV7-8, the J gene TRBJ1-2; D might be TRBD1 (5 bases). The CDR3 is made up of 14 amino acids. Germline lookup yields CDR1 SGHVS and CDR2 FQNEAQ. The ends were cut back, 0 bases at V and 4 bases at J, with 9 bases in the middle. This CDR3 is CASSLAQGTYGYTF. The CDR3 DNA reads TGTGCCAGCAGCTTAGCTCAGGGAACCTATGGCTACACCTTC.

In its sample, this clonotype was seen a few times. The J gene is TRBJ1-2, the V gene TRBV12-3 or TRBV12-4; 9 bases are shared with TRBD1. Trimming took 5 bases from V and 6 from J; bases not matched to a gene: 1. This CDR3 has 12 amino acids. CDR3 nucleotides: TGTGCCAGCAGTCGGGACAGGGATGGCTACACCTTC. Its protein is CASSRDRDGYTF.

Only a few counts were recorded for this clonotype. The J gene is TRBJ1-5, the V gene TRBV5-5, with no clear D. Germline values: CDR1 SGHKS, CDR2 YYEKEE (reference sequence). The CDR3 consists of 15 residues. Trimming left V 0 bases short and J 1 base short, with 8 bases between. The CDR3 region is CASSLVYGSNQPQHF. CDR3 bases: TGTGCCAGCAGCTTGGTGTACGGGAGCAATCAGCCCCAGCATTTT.

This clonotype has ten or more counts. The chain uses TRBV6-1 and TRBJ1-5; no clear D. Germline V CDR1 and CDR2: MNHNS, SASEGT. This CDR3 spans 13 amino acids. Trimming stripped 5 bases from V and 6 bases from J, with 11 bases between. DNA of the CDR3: TGTGCCAGCAGTTCTGGGGAGGGTCAGCCCCAGCATTTT. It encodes CASSSGEGQPQHF.

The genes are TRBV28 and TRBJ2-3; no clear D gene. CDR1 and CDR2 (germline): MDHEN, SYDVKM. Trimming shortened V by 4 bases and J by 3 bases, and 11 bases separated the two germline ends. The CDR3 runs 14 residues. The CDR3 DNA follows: TGTGCCAGCAGTTCCGTGGGTGTTACAGATACGCAGTATTTT. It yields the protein CASSSVGVTDTQYF.

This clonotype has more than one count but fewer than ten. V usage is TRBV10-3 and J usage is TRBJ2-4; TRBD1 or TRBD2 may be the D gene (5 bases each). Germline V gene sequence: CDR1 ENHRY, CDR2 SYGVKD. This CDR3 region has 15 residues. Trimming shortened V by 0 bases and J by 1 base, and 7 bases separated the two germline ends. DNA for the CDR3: TGTGCCATCAGTGAGTCGGGGGTCGCCAAAAACATTCAGTACTTC. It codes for CAISESGVAKNIQYF.

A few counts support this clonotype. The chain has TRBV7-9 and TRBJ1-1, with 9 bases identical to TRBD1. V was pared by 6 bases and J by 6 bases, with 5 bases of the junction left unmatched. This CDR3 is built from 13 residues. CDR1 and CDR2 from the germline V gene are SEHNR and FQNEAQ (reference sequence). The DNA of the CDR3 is TGTGCCAGCAGGTGGACAGGGGCTCCTGAAGCTTTCTTT. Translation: CASRWTGAPEAFF.

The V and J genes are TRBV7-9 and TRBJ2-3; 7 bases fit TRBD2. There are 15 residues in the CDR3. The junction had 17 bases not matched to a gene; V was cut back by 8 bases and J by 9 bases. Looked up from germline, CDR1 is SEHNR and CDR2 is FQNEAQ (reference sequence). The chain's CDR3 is CASGPAGSIPGTQYF. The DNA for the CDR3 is TGTGCCAGCGGGCCAGCGGGGTCAATCCCGGGGACGCAGTATTTT.